The T cell receptor beta chain under discussion was sequenced for a study of cytomegalovirus exposure and HLA in healthy donors. Study-level findings and limits: Published work reported that the classifier diagnosed cytomegalovirus status with high specificity and sensitivity. Among immune exposure information, only CMV serostatus was available.

The CDR3 covers 14 residues. Germline V gene sequence: CDR1 SGHNT, CDR2 YYREEE (reference sequence). V lost 3 bases to trimming and J lost 5 bases, with 14 bases between them. Remarks on this clone: Its matching antigen is unknown.

PCR was performed using 60 Vbeta and 13 Jbeta primers. In the original workflow: A later analysis tallied roughly 77 million unique TCR beta chains, about 12 million of them shared. Only in-frame clones appear in the TCRdb table, and some are missing; sequencing was by immunoSEQ multiplex PCR. V, J and clone size derive from that table, while D and trimming were established from the DNA sequence. The sample holds fewer than 150,000 clones; around 85% are singletons and the top ten take around 4.1%. The sequence derives from a man aged 40-49 years in good health and CMV-seropositive. The sample was PBMCs. The chain carries TRBV5-4 and TRBJ1-1; D is undetermined. DNA of the CDR3: TGTGCCAGCAGCTGGGCGATCGGAGGAACTGAAGCTTTCTTT. Translated, it gives CASSWAIGGTEAFF.